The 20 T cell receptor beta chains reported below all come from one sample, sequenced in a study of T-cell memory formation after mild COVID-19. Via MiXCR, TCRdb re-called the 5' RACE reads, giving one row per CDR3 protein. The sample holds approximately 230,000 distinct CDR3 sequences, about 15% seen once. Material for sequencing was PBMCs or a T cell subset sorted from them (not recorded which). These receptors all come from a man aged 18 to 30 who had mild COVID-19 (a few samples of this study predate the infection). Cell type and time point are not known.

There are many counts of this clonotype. CDR3 in amino acids: CASSLAVGETQYF. CDR3 sequence (DNA): TGCGCCAGCAGCTTGGCGGTTGGGGAGACCCAGTACTTC. The V call is TRBV5-1, the J call TRBJ2-5; D gene ambiguous. The CDR3 contains 13 residues. Germline CDR1 SGHRS, CDR2 YFSETQ. V lost 0 bases, J lost 5 bases, and 8 bases lay in between.

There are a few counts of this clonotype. This CDR3 is CASSPPGLGTQYF. In nucleotides, the CDR3 is TGTGCCAGCAGCCCCCCTGGCCTGGGGACCCAGTACTTC. The chain carries TRBV9 and TRBJ2-5; D remains unclear. CDR3 length: 13 amino acids. Germline V CDR1 and CDR2: SGDLS, YYNGEE. V lost 4 bases and J 7 bases, leaving 14 bases between the germline ends.

The CDR3: CASSLTPLSGANVLTF. CDR3 bases: TGTGCCAGCAGCTTAACCCCCCTCTCTGGGGCCAACGTCCTGACTTTC. The chain couples TRBV7-3 to TRBJ2-6; no clear D. Trimming took 0 bases from V and 0 from J, leaving 6 bases between them. Germline values: CDR1 SGHTA, CDR2 FQGTGA. The length of the CDR3 is 16 residues.

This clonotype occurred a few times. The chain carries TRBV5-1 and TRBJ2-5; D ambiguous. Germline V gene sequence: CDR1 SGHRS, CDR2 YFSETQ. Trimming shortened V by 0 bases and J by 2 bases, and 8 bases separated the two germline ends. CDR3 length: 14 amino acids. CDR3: CASSLGTPQETQYF. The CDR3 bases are TGCGCCAGCAGCTTGGGGACGCCTCAAGAGACCCAGTACTTC.

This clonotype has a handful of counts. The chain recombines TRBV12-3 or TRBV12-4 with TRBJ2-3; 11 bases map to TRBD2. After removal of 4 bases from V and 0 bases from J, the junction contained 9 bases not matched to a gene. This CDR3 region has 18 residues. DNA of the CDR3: TGTGCCAGCAGTTCCCCTAGCGGGGGGCCTTCTAGCACAGATACGCAGTATTTT. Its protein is CASSSPSGGPSSTDTQYF.

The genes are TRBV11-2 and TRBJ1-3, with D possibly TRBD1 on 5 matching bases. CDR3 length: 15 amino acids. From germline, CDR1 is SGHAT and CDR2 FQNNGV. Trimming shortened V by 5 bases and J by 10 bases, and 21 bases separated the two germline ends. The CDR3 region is CASSRPVGQGETIYF. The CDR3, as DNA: TGTGCCAGCAGCAGACCCGTCGGACAAGGAGAGACCATATATTTT.

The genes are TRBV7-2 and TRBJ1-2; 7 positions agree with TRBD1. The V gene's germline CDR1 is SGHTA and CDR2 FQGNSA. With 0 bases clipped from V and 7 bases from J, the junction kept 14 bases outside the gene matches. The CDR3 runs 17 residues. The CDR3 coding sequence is TGTGCCAGCAGCTTAGCGCCGTGGGGACAGAAGGGGGGTGGCTACACCTTC. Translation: CASSLAPWGQKGGGYTF.

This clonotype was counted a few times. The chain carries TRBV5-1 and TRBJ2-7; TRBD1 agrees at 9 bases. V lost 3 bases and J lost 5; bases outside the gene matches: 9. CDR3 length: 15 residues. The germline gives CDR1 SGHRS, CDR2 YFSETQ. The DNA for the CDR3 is TGCGCCAGCAGCTCAGGACAGGGGTATGCGGACGAGCAGTACTTC. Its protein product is CASSSGQGYADEQYF.

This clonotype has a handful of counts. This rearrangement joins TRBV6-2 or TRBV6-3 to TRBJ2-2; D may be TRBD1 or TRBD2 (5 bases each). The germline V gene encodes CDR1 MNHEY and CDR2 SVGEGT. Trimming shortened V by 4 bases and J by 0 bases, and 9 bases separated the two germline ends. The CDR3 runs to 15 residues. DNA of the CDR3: TGTGCCAGCAGTTCGTGGGGGTCGAACACCGGGGAGCTGTTTTTT. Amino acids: CASSSWGSNTGELFF.

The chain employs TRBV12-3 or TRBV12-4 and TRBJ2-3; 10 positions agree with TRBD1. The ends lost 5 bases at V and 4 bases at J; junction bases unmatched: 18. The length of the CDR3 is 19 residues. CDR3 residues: CASSNPGQGQFLGADTQYF. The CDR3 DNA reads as TGTGCCAGCAGTAACCCGGGACAGGGGCAGTTTTTGGGGGCAGATACGCAGTATTTT.

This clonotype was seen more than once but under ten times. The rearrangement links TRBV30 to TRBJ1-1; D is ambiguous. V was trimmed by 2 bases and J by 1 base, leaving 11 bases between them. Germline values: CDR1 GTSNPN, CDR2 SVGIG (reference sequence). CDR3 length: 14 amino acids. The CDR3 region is CAWSRKGTNTEAFF. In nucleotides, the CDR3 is TGTGCCTGGAGTAGAAAGGGCACGAACACTGAAGCTTTCTTT.

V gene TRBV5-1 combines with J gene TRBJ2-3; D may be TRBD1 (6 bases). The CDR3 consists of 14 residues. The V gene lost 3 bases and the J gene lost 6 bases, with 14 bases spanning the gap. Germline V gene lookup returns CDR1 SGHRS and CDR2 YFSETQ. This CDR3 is CASSSGQNQDTQYF. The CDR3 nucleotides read TGCGCCAGCAGCTCCGGACAGAACCAGGATACGCAGTATTTT.

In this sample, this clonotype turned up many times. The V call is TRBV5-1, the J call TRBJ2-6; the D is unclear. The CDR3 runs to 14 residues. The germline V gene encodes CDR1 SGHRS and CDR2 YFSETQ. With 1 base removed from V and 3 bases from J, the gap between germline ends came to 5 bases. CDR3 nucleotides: TGCGCCAGCAGCTTGCAGTTTGGGGCCAACGTCCTGACTTTC. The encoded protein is CASSLQFGANVLTF.

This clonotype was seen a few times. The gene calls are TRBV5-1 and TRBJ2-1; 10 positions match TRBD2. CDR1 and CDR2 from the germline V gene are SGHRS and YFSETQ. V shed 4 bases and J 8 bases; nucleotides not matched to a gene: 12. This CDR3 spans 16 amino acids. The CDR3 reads CASSATVGLAFYEQFF. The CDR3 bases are TGCGCCAGCAGCGCCACCGTGGGACTAGCGTTTTATGAGCAGTTCTTC.

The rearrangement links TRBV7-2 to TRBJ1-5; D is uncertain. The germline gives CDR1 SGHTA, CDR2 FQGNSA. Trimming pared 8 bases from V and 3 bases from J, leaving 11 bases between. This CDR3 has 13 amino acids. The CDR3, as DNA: TGTGCCAGCGGAGTGACTGCCAATCAGCCCCAGCATTTT. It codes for CASGVTANQPQHF. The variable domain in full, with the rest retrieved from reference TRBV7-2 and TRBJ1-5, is GAGVSQSPSNKVTEKGKDVELRCDPISGHTALYWYRQSLGQGLEFLIYFQGNSAPDKSGLPSDRFSAERTGGSVSTLTIQRTQQEDSAVYLCASGVTANQPQHFGDGTRLSIL.

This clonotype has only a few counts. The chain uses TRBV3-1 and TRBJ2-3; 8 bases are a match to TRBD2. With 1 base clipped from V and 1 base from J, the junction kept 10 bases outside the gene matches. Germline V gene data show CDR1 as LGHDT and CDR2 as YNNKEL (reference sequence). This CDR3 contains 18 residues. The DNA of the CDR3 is TGTGCCAGCAGCCAAGGTCCTCTCCCTAGCGGGCGCACAGATACGCAGTATTTT. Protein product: CASSQGPLPSGRTDTQYF.

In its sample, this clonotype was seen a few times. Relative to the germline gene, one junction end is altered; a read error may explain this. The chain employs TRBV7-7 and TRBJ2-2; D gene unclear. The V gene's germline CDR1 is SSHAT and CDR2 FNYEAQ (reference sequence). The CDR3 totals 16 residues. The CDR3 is CASSAARSANTGELFF. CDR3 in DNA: TGTGCTAGCAGCGCGGCCCGATCGGCAAACACCGGGGAGCTGTTTTTT.

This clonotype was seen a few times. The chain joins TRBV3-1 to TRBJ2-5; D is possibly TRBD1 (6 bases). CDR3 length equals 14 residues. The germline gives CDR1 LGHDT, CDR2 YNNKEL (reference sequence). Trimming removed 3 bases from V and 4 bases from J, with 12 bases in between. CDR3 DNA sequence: TGTGCCAGCAGCCAGTGGGGGCGTGGAGAGACCCAGTACTTC. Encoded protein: CASSQWGRGETQYF.

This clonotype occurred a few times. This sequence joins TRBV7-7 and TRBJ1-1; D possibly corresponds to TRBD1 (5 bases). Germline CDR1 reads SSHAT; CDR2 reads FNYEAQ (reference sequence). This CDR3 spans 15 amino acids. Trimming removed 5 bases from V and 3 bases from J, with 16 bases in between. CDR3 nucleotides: TGTGCCAGCAGCAGTCTGGGGACCCGGGACACTGAAGCTTTCTTT. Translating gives CASSSLGTRDTEAFF.

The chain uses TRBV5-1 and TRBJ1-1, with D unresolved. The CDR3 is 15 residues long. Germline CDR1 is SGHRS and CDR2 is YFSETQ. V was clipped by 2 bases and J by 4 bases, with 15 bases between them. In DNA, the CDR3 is TGCGCCAGCAGCTTTTCTGGGCCAAGGCTCACTGAAGCTTTCTTT. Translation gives CASSFSGPRLTEAFF.